This T cell receptor beta chain originates from a study of T-cell memory formation after mild COVID-19. Study in general: Clusters of TCRs were largely donor specific. Findings and limits, study-wide: Clones that got smaller from day 15 to 85 had even CD4/CD8, while clones growing later tipped toward CD4+.

This clonotype has at least ten counts. Its cognate antigen is unknown. Libraries for TCRalpha and TCRbeta carried sample barcodes and unique molecular identifiers via 5'RACE. In TCRdb, the 5' RACE reads were re-called with MiXCR into one record per CDR3 protein. The table lists hundreds of thousands of distinct CDR3 sequences, around 24% of them singletons. V lost 5 bases and J lost 2; bases outside the gene matches: 15. The CDR3 consists of 18 residues. Germline CDR1 is LGHDT and CDR2 is YNNKEL (reference sequence). The sample taken for sequencing was PBMCs or a T cell subset sorted from them (not recorded which). This sequence joins TRBV3-1 and TRBJ2-3, with 8 positions matching TRBD2. The source is an adult woman who had mild COVID-19 (a few samples of this study predate the infection). Cell type and time point are not known. Here the CDR3 reads CASSKTHPAGGNTDTQYF. The CDR3 region has the DNA TGTGCCAGCAGCAAGACCCACCCTGCGGGAGGTAACACAGATACGCAGTATTTT.